This T cell receptor (beta chain) was observed in a study of blood T cells in healthy people across ages. Findings and limits, study-wide: Estimated diversity that came from one million T cells was considered an underestimate. The long-lived group displayed more naive CD4+ cells, plus higher diversity, than the aged donors did. Getting older went along with TCR beta diversity per million T cells dropping roughly linearly.

Notes on this clonotype: Its antigen remains unidentified.

V lost 0 bases, J lost 6 bases, and 7 bases stayed unmatched. Per the germline V gene, CDR1 is SGHRS and CDR2 is YFSETQ. This CDR3 contains 15 residues. Together with a sample-barcoded 5' primer, a J-beta primer mix was included in a second PCR lasting about 7 to 12 cycles. TCRdb redid the calling of the 5' RACE reads with MiXCR, one entry per CDR3 protein. The data show around 990,000 distinct CDR3 sequences, 35% to 45% seen once. Total RNA, at least 6 micrograms per sample, came from PBMCs. The chain combines TRBV5-1 with TRBJ1-1, with 8 bases that match TRBD1. The source of this sequence is a man aged 18 to 30 in good health. Sequencing used blood. The CDR3 protein is CASSLARGLDAEAFF. The DNA for the CDR3 is TGCGCCAGCAGCTTGGCCAGGGGGCTTGACGCTGAAGCTTTCTTT.